The 29 T cell receptor beta chains below all came from one sample that was sequenced in a study of T cell repertoires in cytomegalovirus infection (dated by TCRdb to between 2018 and 2021). Their recognized antigens are unknown. What the treatment or condition label conveys for this sample: in vitro stimulation with specific CMV peptide epitopes to enrich CMV-specific T cells. The listed sequencing device is Illumina HiSeq 1500. TCRdb cleaned the public reads at Q25 with fastp, built clones with MiXCR and kept in-frame beta chains. Rows are combined by CDR3 protein, so each entry shows the most common genes and DNA. Across this sample there are a few hundred thousand distinct CDR3 sequences, with roughly 34% seen only once. The ten largest clonotypes hold roughly 14% of the sample. Sequenced material: cultured PBMCs, taken from culture after CMV antigen stimulation. These receptor sequences come from a human donor in good health (CMV status not recorded). Some clones in this sample may be carry-over from other donors' samples.

The V call is TRBV15, the J call TRBJ2-2; no clear D gene. Germline V gives CDR1 LNHNV, CDR2 YYDKDF (reference sequence). The CDR3 has 16 residues. V was clipped by 3 bases and J by 0 bases, with 11 bases between them. This CDR3 is CATSSSSDPNTGELFF. For the CDR3, the DNA is TGTGCCACCAGCAGTTCAAGTGATCCGAACACCGGGGAGCTGTTTTTT.

The CDR3 loop reads CASSSLGAGQNTEAFF. Written as DNA, the CDR3 is TGTGCCAGCAGTTCCCTCGGCGCAGGACAGAACACTGAAGCTTTCTTT. The V and J genes are TRBV27 and TRBJ1-1, with a possible D match to TRBD1 (5 bases). Trimming shortened V by 4 bases and J by 1 base, and 16 bases separated the two germline ends. Germline loops: CDR1 MNHEY, CDR2 SMNVEV (reference sequence). The CDR3 spans 16 residues.

This clonotype has ten or more counts. The chain has TRBV11-3 and TRBJ2-1, with 12 positions matching TRBD2. Unmatched junction bases numbered 7, after V lost 5 bases and J lost 8 bases. The CDR3 runs 15 residues. In germline, CDR1 is SGHNT, CDR2 YENEEA. The CDR3 sequence: CASSPGLAGSDEQFF. The CDR3 DNA follows: TGTGCCAGCAGCCCCGGACTAGCGGGATCGGATGAGCAGTTCTTC.

This chain connects TRBV3-1 to TRBJ1-4; perhaps TRBD1 as D (5 bases). The CDR3 length is 15 residues. CDR1 and CDR2 (germline): LGHDT, YNNKEL (reference sequence). V dropped 6 bases and J dropped 2 bases, with 13 bases sitting between them. Here the CDR3 DNA reads TGTGCCAGCAGTTATAACAGGATTACTAATGAAAAACTGTTTTTT. Amino acid sequence: CASSYNRITNEKLFF.

This clonotype turned up a few times. This chain joins TRBV6-2 or TRBV6-3 and TRBJ2-7; the match to TRBD2 covers 9 bases. Germline values: CDR1 MNHEY, CDR2 SVGEGT. The CDR3 has 15 amino acids. V shed 2 bases, J shed 3 bases, and the junction held 5 bases outside the gene matches. The CDR3 loop is CASSYLAGMNYEQYV. The CDR3 bases are TGTGCCAGCAGTTACCTAGCGGGGATGAACTACGAGCAGTACGTC.

V usage is TRBV5-4 and J usage is TRBJ2-2; D call uncertain. CDR3 length: 16 amino acids. V lost 1 base and J 3 bases, leaving 13 bases between the germline ends. Germline loops: CDR1 SGHNT, CDR2 YYREEE (reference sequence). CDR3 nucleotide sequence: TGTGCCAGCAGCTTGTTCCCTGGACGCGACACCGGGGAGCTGTTTTTT. Its translation is CASSLFPGRDTGELFF.

There are a few counts of this clonotype. The J gene is TRBJ1-4, the V gene TRBV20-1; 8 nucleotides match TRBD1. V shed 6 bases, J shed 7 bases, and the junction held 10 bases outside the gene matches. Germline assignment: CDR1 DFQATT and CDR2 SNEGSKA (reference sequence). This CDR3 has 14 residues. The CDR3: CSATPGQGGEKLFF. The CDR3 DNA follows: TGCAGTGCCACCCCAGGACAGGGCGGTGAAAAACTGTTTTTT.

The V call is TRBV29-1, the J call TRBJ2-3, with D unresolved. The CDR3 sequence is 15 residues long. Looked up from germline, CDR1 is SQVTM and CDR2 is ANQGSEA. V was cut by 4 bases and J by 0 bases, with 14 bases left in between. The CDR3 DNA sequence: TGCAGCGTTGCCCGGCAGAGCACTAGCACAGATACGCAGTATTTT. This translates into CSVARQSTSTDTQYF.

This clonotype was counted between two and nine times. The chain is built from TRBV5-5 and TRBJ2-5; 8 bases line up with TRBD2. The length of the CDR3 is 14 residues. Germline CDR1 is SGHKS and CDR2 is YYEKEE (reference sequence). Germline trimming cut 2 bases from V and 10 bases from J; bases unmatched to any gene: 10. The CDR3 coding sequence is TGTGCCAGCAGCTTTTCCCGGGGGGGGTTTGACCAGTACTTC. It codes for CASSFSRGGFDQYF.

This clonotype was observed a handful of times. V and J are TRBV29-1 and TRBJ1-1; D unclear. The CDR3 totals 12 residues. V gave up 3 bases and J gave up 0 bases, with 5 bases separating them. Germline V gives CDR1 SQVTM, CDR2 ANQGSEA. CDR3 sequence: CSVDSLNTEAFF. The CDR3 coding sequence is TGCAGCGTTGACAGCTTGAACACTGAAGCTTTCTTT. The full variable domain, its missing parts supplied by reference TRBV29-1 and TRBJ1-1, is SAVISQKPSRDICQRGTSLTIQCQVDSQVTMMFWYRQQPGQSLTLIATANQGSEATYESGFVIDKFPISRPNLTFSTLTVSNMSPEDSSIYLCSVDSLNTEAFFGQGTRLTVV.

The V and J genes are TRBV7-9 and TRBJ2-7; 7 bases are shared with TRBD1. CDR3 length: 16 amino acids. Germline CDR1 SEHNR, CDR2 FQNEAQ (reference sequence). Trimming took 3 bases from V and 1 from J; bases not matched to a gene: 9. CDR3 residues: CASSFEGTVTSYEQYV. The CDR3 coding sequence is TGTGCCAGCAGCTTTGAGGGGACAGTGACTTCCTACGAGCAGTACGTC.

This clonotype was seen just once. The chain recombines TRBV12-3 or TRBV12-4 with TRBJ2-1, with TRBD1 identical over 10 bases. With 6 bases clipped from V and 7 bases from J, the junction kept 12 bases outside the gene matches. The CDR3 is made up of 16 amino acids. As DNA, the CDR3 is TGTGCCAGCAGACCATCGACAGGGGGCAAGGCTAATGAGCAGTTCTTC. The encoded protein is CASRPSTGGKANEQFF.

CDR3 DNA sequence: TGTGCCAGCAGTGCAAGTGCGGACTACGAGCAGTACTTC. Translated, it gives CASSASADYEQYF. The rearrangement links TRBV12-3 or TRBV12-4 to TRBJ2-7; D gene unclear. Trimming took 5 bases from V and 3 from J, leaving 11 bases between them. The CDR3 totals 13 residues.

The chain links TRBV11-1 to TRBJ1-2; 12 bases fit TRBD1. V was pared by 6 bases and J by 3 bases, with 5 bases of the junction left unmatched. The germline gives CDR1 SGHAT, CDR2 FQDESV (reference sequence). The CDR3 sequence is 15 residues long. This CDR3 is CASRRGQGADYGYTF. The CDR3 bases are TGTGCCAGCAGACGGGGACAGGGGGCCGACTATGGCTACACCTTC.

V is TRBV29-1 and J is TRBJ2-5; D perhaps matches TRBD2 (5 bases). The CDR3 length is 13 residues. Germline CDR1 is SQVTM and CDR2 is ANQGSEA. Trimming left V 3 bases short and J 4 bases short, with 12 bases between. The CDR3 here is CSVEGFRGETQYF. CDR3 bases: TGCAGCGTTGAGGGGTTCCGGGGAGAGACCCAGTACTTC. The whole variable domain, remainder taken from reference TRBV29-1 and TRBJ2-5, is SAVISQKPSRDICQRGTSLTIQCQVDSQVTMMFWYRQQPGQSLTLIATANQGSEATYESGFVIDKFPISRPNLTFSTLTVSNMSPEDSSIYLCSVEGFRGETQYFGPGTRLLVL.

This clonotype was recorded at least ten times. V and J are TRBV7-8 and TRBJ1-5; TRBD1 matches at 8 bases. CDR3 length: 16 amino acids. Losses at the gene ends were 5 bases for V and 8 bases for J; bases not matched to a gene: 14. Germline CDR1 and CDR2: SGHVS and FQNEAQ. The CDR3 DNA sequence: TGTGCCAGCAGCCTCATATCTTGGACAGGGAGAAAGCCCCAGCATTTT. Protein: CASSLISWTGRKPQHF.

This clonotype was picked up a small number of times. The rearrangement joins TRBV9 to TRBJ2-1, with a weak D call TRBD2 (6 bases). Germline CDR1 SGDLS, CDR2 YYNGEE. The CDR3 totals 17 residues. Trimming took 2 bases from V and 7 from J, leaving 22 bases between them. Here the CDR3 reads CASSVRKSGDVLNEQFF. CDR3 bases: TGTGCCAGCAGCGTCCGAAAGTCGGGGGACGTCTTAAATGAGCAGTTCTTC.

The CDR3 DNA follows: TGCAGTGCCTCGTCTTTTCTGGAGGTCTACGAGCAGTACGTC. Its translation is CSASSFLEVYEQYV. The rearrangement uses TRBV20-1 and TRBJ2-7; D perhaps matches TRBD2 (5 bases). V lost 6 bases to trimming and J lost 3 bases, with 18 bases between them. The germline V gene has CDR1 DFQATT and CDR2 SNEGSKA (reference sequence). This CDR3 is built from 14 residues.

This clonotype was counted only a few times. This sequence joins TRBV28 and TRBJ2-3; 12 bases are shared with TRBD2. This CDR3 spans 15 amino acids. Per germline, CDR1 MDHEN and CDR2 SYDVKM. The V gene end was trimmed by 6 bases and the J gene end by 4 bases; junction bases not matched to a gene: 5. The CDR3 DNA reads as TGTGCCAGCAGCATGCTAGCGGGAGGGCCAGATACGCAGTATTTT. The encoded protein is CASSMLAGGPDTQYF.

This clonotype has ten or more counts. V usage is TRBV7-2 and J usage is TRBJ1-1, with D possibly matching TRBD1 (5 bases). Germline V gene data show CDR1 as SGHTA and CDR2 as FQGNSA. Between the trimmed V and J ends, which lost 3 bases and 6 bases, there was a span of 8 bases. The CDR3 is 12 amino acids. The chain's CDR3 is CASSFQGPEAFF. The CDR3 nucleotides read TGTGCCAGCAGCTTTCAGGGCCCTGAAGCTTTCTTT.

The chain recombines TRBV10-3 with TRBJ2-3; TRBD1 matches at 8 bases. With V trimmed by 2 bases and J by 0 bases, 4 bases remained unmatched. There are 16 residues in the CDR3. The germline gives CDR1 ENHRY, CDR2 SYGVKD. CDR3 in amino acids: CAISEDRGPSTDTQYF. The CDR3 DNA follows: TGTGCCATCAGTGAGGACAGGGGCCCGAGCACAGATACGCAGTATTTT.

The chain couples TRBV4-3 to TRBJ1-1, with unresolved D. The CDR3 runs to 13 residues. Trimming stripped 2 bases from V and 3 bases from J, with 7 bases between. Germline values: CDR1 LGHNA, CDR2 YSLEER. The CDR3 sequence: CASSQIVYTEAFF. The CDR3 DNA follows: TGCGCCAGCAGCCAAATCGTTTACACTGAAGCTTTCTTT.

A few counts support this clonotype. The chain couples TRBV7-2 to TRBJ1-1; tentative D call: TRBD1 (5 bases). The CDR3 has 13 amino acids. The germline V gene has CDR1 SGHTA and CDR2 FQGNSA. Trimming took 4 bases from V and 7 from J, leaving 13 bases between them. CDR3 residues: CASSSFGTVEAFF. The DNA of the CDR3 is TGTGCCAGCAGCTCCTTCGGGACGGTTGAAGCTTTCTTT.

This clonotype was detected ten times or more. V is TRBV4-1 and J is TRBJ1-1; possible D gene TRBD1, 5 bases. This CDR3 spans 16 amino acids. Germline lookup yields CDR1 MGHRA and CDR2 YSYEKL. Between the trimmed V and J ends, which lost 5 bases and 4 bases, there was a span of 20 bases. The CDR3 DNA sequence: TGCGCCAGCAGCTTGGACCCCGGACCGAGGGGCACTGAAGCTTTCTTT. Its protein product is CASSLDPGPRGTEAFF.

The chain carries TRBV20-1 and TRBJ2-1; weak D call: TRBD2 (5 bases). The CDR3 is 12 residues long. The V gene's germline CDR1 is DFQATT and CDR2 SNEGSKA (reference sequence). V lost 5 bases to trimming and J lost 4 bases, with 9 bases between them. CDR3 amino acids: CSAGERYNEQFF. CDR3 coding DNA: TGCAGTGCTGGGGAGCGGTACAATGAGCAGTTCTTC.

V usage is TRBV6-8 and J usage is TRBJ1-1, with D unresolved. The V end was cut by 7 bases, the J end by 6 bases, with 12 bases between. Looked up from germline, CDR1 is MNHGY and CDR2 is SAAAGT. The CDR3 extends over 12 amino acids. Written as DNA, the CDR3 is TGTGCCAGCACTAGCCCCGGAGCTGAAGCTTTCTTT. Its translation: CASTSPGAEAFF.

V gene TRBV7-3 combines with J gene TRBJ2-1, with no clear D. The CDR3 has 12 residues. Trimming left V 1 base short and J 8 bases short, with 6 bases between. The germline V gene has CDR1 SGHTA and CDR2 FQGTGA. The CDR3 bases are TGTGCCAGCAGCTTAATAGCCGATGAGCAGTTCTTC. Encoded protein: CASSLIADEQFF.

The table lists this clonotype with a few counts. V and J are TRBV6-8 and TRBJ2-1; D gene uncertain. Germline values: CDR1 MNHGY, CDR2 SAAAGT. The CDR3 runs to 13 residues. The germline V and J ends were trimmed by 6 bases and 6 bases, with 12 bases remaining between them. For the CDR3, the DNA is TGTGCCAGCAGCCCCGCAGAAACCAATGAGCAGTTCTTC. This gives the protein CASSPAETNEQFF.

In its sample, this clonotype was seen once. This chain uses TRBV19 with TRBJ2-5, with D perhaps TRBD1 (7 bases). The V end lost 5 bases, the J end lost 4 bases, and 23 bases lay between the germline ends. Germline loops: CDR1 LNHDA, CDR2 SQIVND (reference sequence). There are 17 residues in the CDR3. DNA of the CDR3: TGTGCCAGTAGTCTCCTAGGAGGAGGGGGCGCCGGAGAGACCCAGTACTTC. Its translation is CASSLLGGGGAGETQYF.